One sample yielded the 28 T cell receptor beta chains listed below, sequenced in a study of cytomegalovirus exposure and HLA in healthy donors. Primers included in the PCR were 60 Vbeta and 13 Jbeta primers. Method: immunoSEQ multiplex PCR; TCRdb's copy keeps in-frame clones and lacks some. The profile shows 120,000 or so clones, 60% to 85% of them singletons. The material sequenced was PBMCs. The origin of the receptors is a man aged 45-60 years in good health and CMV-seropositive.

The V gene is TRBV2, the J gene TRBJ1-3; maybe TRBD1 (6 bases). From germline, CDR1 is SNHLY and CDR2 FYNNEI. The CDR3 sequence is 14 residues long. Trimming cost V 6 bases and J 7 bases, with 16 bases left between them. CDR3 loop: CASRGVGAVNTIYF. The CDR3 coding sequence is TGTGCCAGCAGGGGGGTGGGGGCAGTGAACACCATATATTTT.

The chain is built from TRBV12-5 and TRBJ2-2; the D is unclear. CDR1 and CDR2 (germline): LGHNT, FRNRAP. This CDR3 has 10 residues. With 3 bases removed from V and 11 bases from J, the gap between germline ends came to 4 bases. CDR3 nucleotides: TGTGCTAGTGGTTTTAGAGAGCTGTTTTTT. Its protein product is CASGFRELFF.

The V call is TRBV4-1, the J call TRBJ2-6; 8 bases are shared with TRBD1. With V trimmed by 9 bases and J by 4 bases, 11 bases remained unmatched. CDR1 is MGHRA, CDR2 YSYEKL, per germline. The CDR3 has 16 amino acids. CDR3 DNA: TGCGCCAGTCCGGGACAGGAAACGGGAGGGGCCAACGTCCTGACTTTC. Translating gives CASPGQETGGANVLTF.

The chain employs TRBV6-5 and TRBJ2-3; D unclear. CDR1 MNHEY and CDR2 SVGAGI come from the germline V gene. The V and J ends lost 0 bases and 7 bases respectively, with 8 bases between them. The CDR3 contains 13 residues. CDR3 DNA: TGTGCCAGCAGTTACTCCAGTCTCCATACGCAGTATTTT. Residues: CASSYSSLHTQYF.

The V and J genes are TRBV7-2 and TRBJ2-1; 7 positions agree with TRBD1. From germline, CDR1 is SGHTA and CDR2 FQGNSA. Unmatched junction bases numbered 5, after V lost 5 bases and J lost 7 bases. The CDR3 has 13 residues. The DNA for the CDR3 is TGTGCCAGCAGCGCCTACAGGGGTAATGAGCAGTTCTTC. This codes for CASSAYRGNEQFF.

The CDR3 reads CATNPSTLGDRGVAFF. Written as DNA, the CDR3 is TGTGCCACCAACCCTTCGACCTTGGGGGACAGGGGGGTGGCTTTCTTT. The V gene is TRBV6-6, the J gene TRBJ1-1, with 11 bases matching TRBD1. V lost 10 bases, J lost 11 bases, and 21 bases stayed unmatched. Germline V lookup: CDR1 MNHNY, CDR2 SVGAGI (reference sequence). The CDR3 consists of 16 residues.

The DNA for the CDR3 is TGTGCCAGCAGCATCCAAAACATTCAGTACTTC. It yields the protein CASSIQNIQYF. This chain links TRBV6-6 with TRBJ2-4, with D uncertain. Germline V gene data show CDR1 as MNHNY and CDR2 as SVGAGI (reference sequence). Trimming removed 6 bases from V and 5 bases from J, with 5 bases in between. The CDR3 covers 11 residues.

This clone was seen more than once but under ten times. The genes are TRBV19 and TRBJ1-1; D may be TRBD1 (6 bases). The germline V gene has CDR1 LNHDA and CDR2 SQIVND (reference sequence). The CDR3 spans 15 residues. Trimming left V 7 bases short and J 1 base short, with 16 bases between. The CDR3 coding sequence is TGTGCCAGTATCGGGGGGGCGGGTAGGAACACTGAAGCTTTCTTT. This translates into CASIGGAGRNTEAFF.

The rearrangement links TRBV7-8 to TRBJ2-5, with 8 bases lining up with TRBD2. This CDR3 is built from 15 residues. V was clipped by 10 bases and J by 5 bases; unmatched bases: 15. Germline V gene sequence: CDR1 SGHVS, CDR2 FQNEAQ. The DNA of the CDR3 is TGTGCCACAGCGGATTCGGGAGGGCCGGTGGAGACCCAGTACTTC. Translated: CATADSGGPVETQYF.

The gene calls are TRBV6-1 and TRBJ1-1; TRBD1 is a possible D gene (5 bases). Per germline, CDR1 MNHNS and CDR2 SASEGT. V was pared by 3 bases and J by 5 bases, with 16 bases between. This CDR3 has 15 amino acids. The CDR3 reads CASSESGGGNTEAFF. For the CDR3, the DNA is TGTGCCAGCAGTGAGTCCGGGGGAGGGAATACTGAAGCTTTCTTT.

The rearrangement joins TRBV7-2 to TRBJ2-7; D is perhaps TRBD2 (6 bases). CDR1 is SGHTA, CDR2 FQGNSA, per germline. This CDR3 contains 14 residues. Trimming removed 4 bases from V and 0 bases from J, with 10 bases in between. The CDR3 nucleotides are TGTGCCAGCAGCTACGACGGGAGCTCCTACGAGCAGTACTTC. Translated: CASSYDGSSYEQYF.

This chain joins TRBV5-1 and TRBJ1-3; D unresolved. CDR1 and CDR2 (germline): SGHRS, YFSETQ. This CDR3 region has 15 residues. V was clipped by 0 bases and J by 0 bases, with 7 bases between them. CDR3 amino acids: CASSLAGTSGNTIYF. Written as DNA, the CDR3 is TGCGCCAGCAGCTTGGCAGGAACCTCTGGAAACACCATATATTTT. Variable domain in full (rest from reference TRBV5-1 and TRBJ1-3): KAGVTQTPRYLIKTRGQQVTLSCSPISGHRSVSWYQQTPGQGLQFLFEYFSETQRNKGNFPGRFSGRQFSNSRSEMNVSTLELGDSALYLCASSLAGTSGNTIYFGEGSWLTVV.

This clone was observed many times. This chain uses TRBV6-1 with TRBJ2-1; 7 bases line up with TRBD1. In germline, CDR1 is MNHNS, CDR2 SASEGT. After removal of 0 bases from V and 7 bases from J, the junction contained 3 bases not matched to a gene. The CDR3 extends over 14 amino acids. CDR3 sequence: CASSEAGTANEQFF. The CDR3 region has the DNA TGTGCCAGCAGTGAAGCCGGGACAGCTAATGAGCAGTTCTTC.

This sequence joins TRBV30 and TRBJ2-7, with a possible D match to TRBD2 (5 bases). Germline lookup yields CDR1 GTSNPN and CDR2 SVGIG (reference sequence). There are 13 residues in the CDR3. Trimming stripped 0 bases from V and 6 bases from J, with 12 bases between. CDR3 DNA sequence: TGTGCCTGGAGTGTTGACGAGGGCGGCGAGCAGTACTTC. This gives the protein CAWSVDEGGEQYF.

This clone was observed a handful of times. This rearrangement joins TRBV20-1 to TRBJ2-1, with D possibly matching TRBD2 (6 bases). The germline V gene has CDR1 DFQATT and CDR2 SNEGSKA (reference sequence). The CDR3 is 10 amino acids. V was shortened by 2 bases and J by 13 bases, with 9 bases between the two germline ends. The CDR3 nucleotides are TGCAGTGCTAGAAGGGACTTTCAGTTCTTC. It translates to CSARRDFQFF.

The genes are TRBV6-6 and TRBJ2-1; D unresolved. Trimming shortened V by 8 bases and J by 4 bases, and 15 bases separated the two germline ends. Per the germline V gene, CDR1 is MNHNY and CDR2 is SVGAGI (reference sequence). This CDR3 region has 14 residues. CDR3 in amino acids: CASSSETEYNEQFF. In DNA, the CDR3 is TGTGCCAGCTCAAGCGAGACTGAGTACAATGAGCAGTTCTTC.

The V call is TRBV30, the J call TRBJ1-2; 12 nucleotides agree with TRBD1. This CDR3 is 17 amino acids long. Germline CDR1 reads GTSNPN; CDR2 reads SVGIG (reference sequence). V dropped 4 bases and J dropped 4; count of bases not matched to a gene: 13. Here the CDR3 reads CAWTEGPGTGGLYGYTF. Here the CDR3 DNA reads TGTGCCTGGACCGAGGGTCCCGGGACAGGGGGCCTCTATGGCTACACCTTC.

The chain uses TRBV19 and TRBJ2-7; TRBD2 matches 8 bases. CDR1 LNHDA and CDR2 SQIVND come from the germline V gene (reference sequence). The CDR3 is 15 amino acids. J was trimmed by 7 bases and V by 7 bases; bases with no gene match: 15. The CDR3 sequence is CASTSSGIANEEQYF. The CDR3 bases are TGTGCCAGTACCAGTAGCGGGATAGCAAATGAGGAGCAGTACTTC.

This sequence joins TRBV6-5 and TRBJ2-7; possible D gene TRBD1, 6 bases. This CDR3 is built from 15 residues. CDR1 is MNHEY and CDR2 is SVGAGI in the germline V gene. Deletions cut 7 bases from V and 2 bases from J, with 18 bases between. Here the CDR3 DNA reads TGTGCCAGCACCTCACCGAAAGGGGGAACCTACGAGCAGTACTTC. This sequence encodes CASTSPKGGTYEQYF.

This clone showed up just once. The chain links TRBV2 to TRBJ1-5; D not certain. Germline V lookup: CDR1 SNHLY, CDR2 FYNNEI. V shed 9 bases and J shed 1 base, with 10 bases lying between them. This CDR3 is built from 13 residues. CDR3 nucleotides: TGTGCCAGTCGGCCGGGGAGCAATCAGCCCCAGCATTTT. Residues: CASRPGSNQPQHF.

The CDR3: CASRTGGFTDTQYF. In DNA, the CDR3 is TGTGCCAGCAGGACAGGGGGGTTCACAGATACGCAGTATTTT. The V and J genes are TRBV7-9 and TRBJ2-3; 9 nucleotides line up with TRBD1. The junction had 3 bases not matched to a gene; V was cut back by 6 bases and J by 2 bases. Germline values: CDR1 SEHNR, CDR2 FQNEAQ (reference sequence). The CDR3 runs 14 residues.

The chain joins TRBV7-9 to TRBJ1-1; a possible D gene is TRBD1 (6 bases). CDR3 size: 16 residues. Per the germline V gene, CDR1 is SEHNR and CDR2 is FQNEAQ (reference sequence). V was trimmed by 6 bases and J by 3 bases, leaving 20 bases between them. The DNA of the CDR3 is TGTGCCAGCAGGGCCATGGGGGCAGGGAGAGACACTGAAGCTTTCTTT. Translated: CASRAMGAGRDTEAFF.

As for this clone: At the DNA level, this CDR3 is encoded by other sequences in the same sample as well. The chain joins TRBV9 to TRBJ2-7; 10 bases are shared with TRBD1. Germline V CDR1 and CDR2: SGDLS, YYNGEE. The CDR3 runs to 14 residues. The ends lost 4 bases at V and 2 bases at J; junction bases unmatched: 3. Here the CDR3 reads CASSPGQGAYEQYF. CDR3 bases: TGTGCCAGCAGCCCTGGACAGGGGGCCTACGAGCAGTACTTC.

This chain connects TRBV6-1 to TRBJ2-3, with 10 bases identical to TRBD2. Germline lookup yields CDR1 MNHNS and CDR2 SASEGT. The CDR3 has 14 residues. Trimming cost V 8 bases and J 2 bases; bases outside gene matches: 4. CDR3 nucleotides: TGTGCCAGCTCAAGCGGGGGGGACACAGATACGCAGTATTTT. Protein: CASSSGGDTDTQYF.

The chain carries TRBV28 and TRBJ1-3; no firm D call. Per germline, CDR1 MDHEN and CDR2 SYDVKM. The CDR3 contains 16 residues. Trimming pared 7 bases from V and 0 bases from J, leaving 16 bases between. DNA for the CDR3: TGTGCCAGCAAAACGGCGGGGAAGTTCTCTGGAAACACCATATATTTT. Residues: CASKTAGKFSGNTIYF.

The J gene is TRBJ2-3, the V gene TRBV10-1; 16 bases are a match to TRBD2. Germline V lookup: CDR1 WNHNN, CDR2 SYGVQD (reference sequence). The CDR3 has 19 amino acids. The V and J ends lost 0 bases and 2 bases, in that order; junction bases with no gene match: 5. The CDR3 nucleotides are TGCGCCAGCAGTGAGTCAAAGGGACTAGCGGGGGGGGACACAGATACGCAGTATTTT. This encodes CASSESKGLAGGDTDTQYF.

The chain combines TRBV30 with TRBJ1-1; unclear D gene. Germline-derived CDR1 and CDR2 are GTSNPN and SVGIG (reference sequence). Trimming shortened V by 0 bases and J by 3 bases, and 5 bases separated the two germline ends. The CDR3 is 12 amino acids. This chain's CDR3 is CAWSVLDTEAFF. The CDR3 DNA reads as TGTGCCTGGAGTGTACTTGACACTGAAGCTTTCTTT.

This clone was recorded only once. This chain uses TRBV12-2 with TRBJ1-5; TRBD1, the table's D call, was not compared with the DNA. TRBV12-2 is annotated as a pseudogene. The CDR3 runs 17 residues. The CDR3 DNA reads as TGTGCAAGTCGCTTAGCAGCTTCAGGGTGCCCCCATCAGCCCCAGCATTTT. Translating gives CASRLAASGCPHQPQHF.